Sequencing of this T cell receptor beta chain was carried out in a study of T cell repertoires in cytomegalovirus infection. Study in general: As its CMV epitopes, the study selected recently identified HLA-C-restricted and well-studied HLA-B-restricted targets. Public TCR beta signatures provided an indication of both CMV infection and a matching HLA type.

TCRdb recomputed calls from the reads with MiXCR, one row per CDR3 protein. Among about a million distinct CDR3 sequences listed, around 31% were seen once. The ends lost 6 bases at V and 3 bases at J; junction bases unmatched: 6. CDR1 and CDR2 (germline): MNHEY, SMNVEV (reference sequence). CDR3 length: 14 amino acids. Broader study findings: CMV carriers with the relevant HLA were identified by cumulative public TCR beta family frequency. HLA-C-restricted CMV clonotypes gave the most frequent clonotype in two of eight donors.

This clonotype has a handful of counts. What it recognizes is unknown. The TCR comes from a human donor in good health (CMV status not recorded). Some clones in this sample may be carry-over from other donors' samples. The chain uses TRBV27 and TRBJ2-7; 9 bases match TRBD2. The material was cultured CD8+ T cells from PBMCs, obtained from culture after CMV antigen stimulation. The CDR3 coding sequence is TGTGCCAGCAGCGAGCGGGGGGAAGGCTACGAGCAGTACTTC. Its translation: CASSERGEGYEQYF.